The 17 T cell receptor beta chains below come from one sample, sequenced in a study of beta chain features in type 1 diabetes. Study observations and caveats: The study found moderately but significantly shorter TCRB CDR3s in all four CD4+ subsets of Type 1 diabetes patients.

Isolated RNA was reverse transcribed in full, so expressed TCRB transcripts were sequenced. Only in-frame clones appear in the TCRdb table, and some are missing; sequencing was by immunoSEQ multiplex PCR. This table has hundreds of thousands of clones, about 11% appearing once. No antigens are known for them. The source material was naive CD4+ T cells from blood. The receptors originated from a man aged 25 to 40 with type 1 diabetes.

This clone occurred a few times. The chain joins TRBV25-1 to TRBJ2-3; D is ambiguous. Looked up from germline, CDR1 is MGHDK and CDR2 is SYGVNS. V lost 3 bases to trimming and J lost 2 bases, with 6 bases between them. The CDR3 has 13 amino acids. The CDR3 DNA is TGTGCCAGCAGTGATACATACACAGATACGCAGTATTTT. It is translated as CASSDTYTDTQYF.

This clone was counted a few times. The chain has TRBV29-1 and TRBJ1-1, with unresolved D. The germline CDR1 and CDR2 sequences are SQVTM and ANQGSEA. The CDR3 is 13 residues long. V was pared by 4 bases and J by 2 bases, with 11 bases between. CDR3 region: CSVGKTVNTEAFF. CDR3 nucleotides: TGCAGCGTTGGTAAAACAGTTAACACTGAAGCTTTCTTT.

A few counts support this clone. The chain recombines TRBV9 with TRBJ2-1; possibly TRBD1 for D (5 bases). Germline V gene data show CDR1 as SGDLS and CDR2 as YYNGEE. V was clipped by 4 bases and J by 0 bases, with 11 bases between them. CDR3 size: 15 residues. This CDR3 reads CASSPVTGSYNEQFF. For the CDR3, the DNA is TGTGCCAGCAGCCCCGTTACAGGCTCCTACAATGAGCAGTTCTTC.

CDR3 DNA: TGCGCCAGCACTAACGGACCCGGGGAGGAAGCTTTCTTT. Its translation: CASTNGPGEEAFF. This chain joins TRBV5-1 and TRBJ1-1; D gene unclear. V shed 6 bases and J shed 8 bases, with 17 bases lying between them. Germline V gene lookup returns CDR1 SGHRS and CDR2 YFSETQ. The CDR3 length is 13 residues.

The chain joins TRBV14 to TRBJ2-7, with 8 bases fitting TRBD1. Germline assignment: CDR1 SGHDN and CDR2 FVKESK. The CDR3 length is 14 residues. V gave up 4 bases and J gave up 11 bases; unmatched junction bases: 13. In DNA, the CDR3 is TGTGCCAGCAGCCCCGCCGGACAGGGTCCGGGAAAGTACTTC. Its protein is CASSPAGQGPGKYF.

Only a few counts were recorded for this clone. The chain is built from TRBV29-1 and TRBJ2-5, with 10 bases aligning to TRBD2. This CDR3 contains 13 residues. Unmatched junction bases numbered 3, after V lost 5 bases and J lost 3 bases. Looked up from germline, CDR1 is SQVTM and CDR2 is ANQGSEA. The CDR3 sequence is CSVFLAGEETQYF. CDR3 DNA sequence: TGCAGCGTTTTCCTAGCGGGGGAAGAGACCCAGTACTTC.

The chain uses TRBV5-1 and TRBJ2-5, with TRBD1 matching over 7 bases. Trimming removed 0 bases from V and 4 bases from J; junction bases left unmatched: 3. This CDR3 is 14 amino acids long. CDR1 is SGHRS, CDR2 YFSETQ, per germline. Here the CDR3 DNA reads TGCGCCAGCAGCTTGGCGCGACAGGGAGAGACCCAGTACTTC. Its protein product is CASSLARQGETQYF.

This clone has more than one count but fewer than ten. V is TRBV7-2 and J is TRBJ1-2, with 9 bases aligning to TRBD1. The CDR3 sequence is 17 residues long. J gave up 8 bases and V 5 bases, and 18 bases lay outside the gene matches. The germline V gene encodes CDR1 SGHTA and CDR2 FQGNSA. The CDR3 DNA follows: TGTGCCAGCAGCCCTGCTATGGGACAGGGATTGACCGAGGGCTACACCTTC. Protein: CASSPAMGQGLTEGYTF.

This clone has more than one count but fewer than ten. The rearrangement joins TRBV13 to TRBJ2-7; D perhaps matches TRBD2 (7 bases). The CDR3 spans 15 residues. V lost 5 bases, J lost 0 bases, and 14 bases lay in between. In germline, CDR1 is PRHDT, CDR2 FYEKMQ (reference sequence). The CDR3 bases are TGTGCCAGCAGCCGGCGGCGGGGGCCCTCCTACGAGCAGTACTTC. Amino acid sequence: CASSRRRGPSYEQYF.

This clone was detected only a few times. The chain recombines TRBV2 with TRBJ1-4; D uncertain. Per germline, CDR1 SNHLY and CDR2 FYNNEI. Trimming pared 6 bases from V and 3 bases from J, leaving 5 bases between. The CDR3 is made up of 12 amino acids. The CDR3, as DNA: TGTGCCAGCAGAGGAGCTAATGAAAAACTGTTTTTT. Translated: CASRGANEKLFF.

This clone came up a few times. The chain is built from TRBV11-2 and TRBJ1-2, with TRBD1 identical over 7 bases. This CDR3 contains 14 residues. V dropped 4 bases and J dropped 4; count of bases not matched to a gene: 6. Germline loops: CDR1 SGHAT, CDR2 FQNNGV. CDR3 sequence reads: CASSSHRGGYGYTF. The CDR3 nucleotides are TGTGCCAGCAGCTCCCACAGGGGAGGCTATGGCTACACCTTC.

The chain combines TRBV19 with TRBJ1-5, with D unresolved. The germline V gene has CDR1 LNHDA and CDR2 SQIVND (reference sequence). V shed 3 bases and J shed 3 bases, with 9 bases lying between them. There are 14 residues in the CDR3. The chain's CDR3 is CASSIAQVNQPQHF. The CDR3 nucleotides are TGTGCCAGTAGTATTGCCCAGGTCAATCAGCCCCAGCATTTT. Together with reference TRBV19 and TRBJ1-5, the CDR3 gives the full variable domain: DGGITQSPKYLFRKEGQNVTLSCEQNLNHDAMYWYRQDPGQGLRLIYYSQIVNDFQKGDIAEGYSVSREKKESFPLTVTSAQKNPTAFYLCASSIAQVNQPQHFGDGTRLSIL.

There are a few counts of this clone. This chain joins TRBV29-1 and TRBJ1-5; no clear D gene. CDR3 length: 13 residues. Trimming took 6 bases from V and 3 from J, leaving 12 bases between them. Germline-derived CDR1 and CDR2 are SQVTM and ANQGSEA. Here the CDR3 reads CSVCNGDNQPQHF. The CDR3 bases are TGCAGCGTCTGTAACGGGGACAATCAGCCCCAGCATTTT.

This chain joins TRBV9 and TRBJ2-5; weak D call: TRBD2 (6 bases). The CDR3 sequence is 13 residues long. V was trimmed by 7 bases and J by 1 base, leaving 11 bases between them. CDR1 and CDR2 (germline): SGDLS, YYNGEE. In DNA form, the CDR3 reads TGTGCCAGCGCAACCGGGGGCCAAGAGACCCAGTACTTC. Its protein is CASATGGQETQYF.

The rearrangement uses TRBV9 and TRBJ1-6; TRBD1 might be the D (6 bases). Germline CDR1 and CDR2: SGDLS and YYNGEE. Between the trimmed V and J ends, which lost 3 bases and 8 bases, there was a span of 6 bases. The length of the CDR3 is 12 residues. The CDR3 loop reads CASSGTDSPLHF. Here the CDR3 DNA reads TGTGCCAGCAGCGGGACAGATTCACCCCTCCACTTT.

A few counts support this clone. This sequence joins TRBV19 and TRBJ2-5; TRBD2 is a possible D gene (6 bases). Germline assignment: CDR1 LNHDA and CDR2 SQIVND (reference sequence). The CDR3 extends over 14 amino acids. Trimming stripped 3 bases from V and 0 bases from J, with 8 bases between. DNA of the CDR3: TGTGCCAGTAGTATCGGGGGTTACCAAGAGACCCAGTACTTC. It specifies CASSIGGYQETQYF.

The chain uses TRBV5-1 and TRBJ1-1, with 12 bases that match TRBD1. V was pared by 6 bases and J by 5 bases, with 8 bases of the junction left unmatched. The germline V gene has CDR1 SGHRS and CDR2 YFSETQ. CDR3 size: 15 residues. CDR3 in amino acids: CASNPGQGARTEAFF. The CDR3 DNA sequence: TGCGCCAGCAACCCGGGACAGGGGGCGAGGACTGAAGCTTTCTTT.